The rows below give T cell receptor beta chains drawn from one sample of a study of blood T cell repertoires in COVID-19. Only in-frame clones appear in the TCRdb table, and some are missing; sequencing was by immunoSEQ multiplex PCR. In the table there are roughly 200,000 clones, roughly 87% of which are singletons. The material sequenced was PBMCs or T cells enriched from blood (not recorded which). These receptors originate from a man under 40 in a cohort exposed to, infected with or recovered from COVID-19 (not recorded which). Each CDR3 is given with its conserved first and last residue. A D gene is named only where the DNA matches it firmly.

V gene	D gene	J gene	CDR3 DNA	CDR3 protein
TRBV24-1	TRBD1	TRBJ2-1	TGTGCCACCAGTGACCTCGGGACAGGGGAACTACATGAGCAGTTCTTC	CATSDLGTGELHEQFF
TRBV6-5	TRBD1	TRBJ2-1	TGTGCCAGCAGTTACTCGAGACAGGGGTCTTACAATGAGCAGTTCTTC	CASSYSRQGSYNEQFF
TRBV3-1/TRBV3-2	NA	TRBJ1-1	TGTGCCAGCAGCCCCGAGGCCCCACGGAGCACTGAAGCTTTCTTT	CASSPEAPRSTEAFF
TRBV5-1	NA	TRBJ2-7	TGCGCCAGCAGCTTGGGGCTAGCAGCTTCCTACGAGCAGTACTTC	CASSLGLAASYEQYF
TRBV20-1	NA	TRBJ2-7	TGCAGTGCTAGTTCCGGGAATCTTAGGAACGAGCAGTACTTC	CSASSGNLRNEQYF
TRBV7-9	NA	TRBJ1-3	TGTGCCACGTCCTTGGACAGCGCCTCCTCTGGAAACACCATATATTTT	CATSLDSASSGNTIYF
TRBV6-1	NA	TRBJ2-7	TGTGCCAGCAGTGAAGTCACAGGGATTCTTTTCGAGCAGTACTTC	CASSEVTGILFEQYF
TRBV2	TRBD2	TRBJ2-7	TGTGCCACCTCCAGCGGGGGACTAGCGGGGGTCGTCTACGAGCAGTACTTC	CATSSGGLAGVVYEQYF
TRBV7-9	NA	TRBJ1-5	TGTGCCAGCAGCTTAGAATCAGGGCCCCAGCATTTT	CASSLESGPQHF
TRBV19	TRBD1	TRBJ2-2	TGTGCCAGTATCGAAACCGGGACAGTAACCGGGGAGCTGTTTTTT	CASIETGTVTGELFF
TRBV28	NA	TRBJ1-5	TGTGCCAGCAGTTTATCCGGGATCCCCACCTTTAATGAGCCCCAGCATTTT	CASSLSGIPTFNEPQHF
TRBV27	TRBD2	TRBJ2-1	TGTGCCAGCAGTTCCGCCACTAGCGGGAGATACAATGAGCAGTTCTTC	CASSSATSGRYNEQFF
TRBV14	TRBD2	TRBJ2-5	TGTGCCAGCAAGCGGGGGACCCAAGAGACCCAGTACTTC	CASKRGTQETQYF
TRBV6-5	TRBD2	TRBJ2-5	TGTGCCAGCAGCTGGAAGTTTAGCGGGAAAGAGACCCAGTACTTC	CASSWKFSGKETQYF
TRBV11-2	TRBD1	TRBJ1-5	TGTGCCAGCAGCCCGGGGACAGGGGGGAGGCCCCAGCATTTT	CASSPGTGGRPQHF
TRBV5-1	TRBD2	TRBJ2-5	TGCGCCAGCAGCCTAGGGACTAGCGGGAGCCAATCCCAAGAGACCCAGTACTTC	CASSLGTSGSQSQETQYF
TRBV7-2	TRBD2	TRBJ2-3	TGTGCCAGCAGCTTAAGACCGGGACTAGCCGGCCTAAAAGATACGCAGTATTTT	CASSLRPGLAGLKDTQYF
TRBV15	NA	TRBJ2-7	TGTGCCACCAGCAGCACAGGGCCCACCTACGAGCAGTACTTC	CATSSTGPTYEQYF
TRBV3-1/TRBV3-2	NA	TRBJ2-3	TGTGCCAGCAGCCAAGACGGGACAACTGGCACAGATACGCAGTATTTT	CASSQDGTTGTDTQYF